These 17 T cell receptor beta chains originate from one sample sequenced in a study of cytomegalovirus exposure and HLA in healthy donors. In the PCR, 60 Vbeta and 13 Jbeta primers were used. Using immunoSEQ multiplex PCR, the repertoire was profiled, and TCRdb retains in-frame clones only, with some absent. The sample contains some 150,000 clones, roughly 89% of which appear only once. Sequences were obtained from PBMCs. These receptors originate from a woman aged 25 to 39 in good health and CMV-seronegative.

The chain links TRBV19 to TRBJ2-7; the match to TRBD2 covers 7 bases. Germline V gene lookup returns CDR1 LNHDA and CDR2 SQIVND (reference sequence). V shed 5 bases and J 4 bases; nucleotides not matched to a gene: 8. This CDR3 region has 14 residues. CDR3: CASSGGLADYEQYF. The CDR3 region has the DNA TGTGCCAGTAGTGGTGGGCTAGCGGATTACGAGCAGTACTTC.

The chain links TRBV7-2 to TRBJ2-7, with D uncertain. Between the trimmed V and J ends, which lost 4 bases and 1 base, there was a span of 8 bases. The germline gives CDR1 SGHTA, CDR2 FQGNSA. The CDR3 runs 13 residues. The CDR3 reads CASSSALSYEQYF. CDR3 nucleotide sequence: TGTGCCAGCAGCTCAGCACTTTCCTACGAGCAGTACTTC.

The chain employs TRBV28 and TRBJ1-1, with a weak D call TRBD1 (6 bases). The CDR3 is 15 amino acids. CDR1 and CDR2 from the germline V gene are MDHEN and SYDVKM. Trimming cost V 3 bases and J 0 bases, with 11 bases left between them. CDR3 residues: CASSLGAAMNTEAFF. The CDR3 DNA reads TGTGCCAGCAGTTTGGGGGCTGCCATGAACACTGAAGCTTTCTTT.

In regard to this clone: At one boundary the junction diverges from the germline segment, which might be a read error. The rearrangement joins TRBV7-9 to TRBJ2-7, with D possibly being TRBD1 (5 bases). CDR3 length equals 14 residues. Germline V gene lookup returns CDR1 SEHNR and CDR2 FQNEAQ (reference sequence). The CDR3, as DNA: TGTGCCAGCGGTGACAAAATCGAGTGGGGCGAGCGGTACTTC. As protein: CASGDKIEWGERYF.

This rearrangement joins TRBV5-1 to TRBJ1-3, with D possibly TRBD1 on 6 matching bases. The CDR3 extends over 14 amino acids. From germline, CDR1 is SGHRS and CDR2 YFSETQ. V was cut by 4 bases and J by 3 bases, with 11 bases left in between. CDR3 residues: CASSPGTYGNTIYF. The CDR3 DNA reads TGCGCCAGCAGCCCCGGGACATATGGAAACACCATATATTTT.

This chain links TRBV5-5 with TRBJ2-7; 10 bases are a match to TRBD1. CDR1 and CDR2 from the germline V gene are SGHKS and YYEKEE (reference sequence). Unmatched junction bases numbered 10, after V lost 4 bases and J lost 0 bases. This CDR3 has 17 residues. CDR3 residues: CASSAITGTGASYEQYF. CDR3 nucleotides: TGTGCCAGCAGCGCCATTACCGGGACAGGGGCCTCCTACGAGCAGTACTTC. Complete variable domain (other parts from reference TRBV5-5 and TRBJ2-7): DAGVTQSPTHLIKTRGQQVTLRCSPISGHKSVSWYQQVLGQGPQFIFQYYEKEERGRGNFPDRFSARQFPNYSSELNVNALLLGDSALYLCASSAITGTGASYEQYFGPGTRLTVT.

The chain employs TRBV18 and TRBJ2-7; D gene uncertain. V gave up 2 bases and J gave up 10 bases, with 12 bases separating them. Germline values: CDR1 KGHSH, CDR2 LQKENI. This CDR3 is 12 amino acids long. The CDR3 sequence: CASSPKLGAQYF. The CDR3 DNA reads TGTGCCAGCTCACCAAAGCTGGGCGCTCAGTACTTC.

This chain connects TRBV11-2 to TRBJ2-7, with TRBD1 matching 8 bases. Germline assignment: CDR1 SGHAT and CDR2 FQNNGV. The ends lost 5 bases at V and 3 bases at J; junction bases unmatched: 9. The CDR3 spans 15 residues. The CDR3 nucleotides read TGTGCCAGCAGCCCAACAACAGGGGGGATCTACGAGCAGTACTTC. It is translated as CASSPTTGGIYEQYF.

The J gene is TRBJ2-1, the V gene TRBV29-1; perhaps TRBD2 as D (6 bases). V lost 0 bases and J 9 bases, leaving 18 bases between the germline ends. This CDR3 is 15 amino acids long. Germline lookup yields CDR1 SQVTM and CDR2 ANQGSEA. The CDR3 DNA follows: TGCAGCGTTGAAGATCTACGGGAGACGGGTTTTGAGCAGTTCTTC. Protein: CSVEDLRETGFEQFF.

V and J are TRBV18 and TRBJ2-1; TRBD2 matches 11 bases. This CDR3 has 15 amino acids. The germline V gene has CDR1 KGHSH and CDR2 LQKENI. V gave up 6 bases and J gave up 0 bases; unmatched junction bases: 1. The CDR3 DNA follows: TGTGCCAGCTCTACTAGCGGGAGCTCCTACAATGAGCAGTTCTTC. Translation: CASSTSGSSYNEQFF.

Comments on this clone: This sample also contains other DNA sequences that code for the same CDR3. V is TRBV30 and J is TRBJ1-1; D remains ambiguous. V dropped 0 bases and J dropped 8 bases, with 13 bases sitting between them. Germline-derived CDR1 and CDR2 are GTSNPN and SVGIG (reference sequence). This CDR3 spans 13 amino acids. The chain's CDR3 is CAWSVSSGTEAFF. Here the CDR3 DNA reads TGTGCCTGGAGTGTAAGTAGCGGCACCGAAGCTTTCTTT. The whole variable domain, remainder taken from reference TRBV30 and TRBJ1-1, is SQTIHQWPATLVQPVGSPLSLECTVEGTSNPNLYWYRQAAGRGLQLLFYSVGIGQISSEVPQNLSASRPQDRQFILSSKKLLLSDSGFYLCAWSVSSGTEAFFGQGTRLTVV.

This rearrangement joins TRBV2 to TRBJ2-5, with 10 bases identical to TRBD2. TRBJ2-7 matches the DNA end more closely, so the J call is doubtful. This CDR3 has 14 amino acids. Per the germline V gene, CDR1 is SNHLY and CDR2 is FYNNEI. The chain's CDR3 is CASSDGLAVYEQYF. The CDR3 nucleotides are TGTGCCAGCAGCGACGGACTAGCGGTCTACGAGCAGTACTTC.

CDR3 in amino acids: CASSMELANYGYTF. The CDR3 DNA follows: TGTGCCAGTAGTATGGAGCTAGCTAACTATGGCTACACCTTC. J is TRBJ1-2 and V is TRBV19; D gene uncertain. Germline CDR1 reads LNHDA; CDR2 reads SQIVND (reference sequence). V was clipped by 3 bases and J by 0 bases, with 8 bases between them. The CDR3 runs to 14 residues.

The V and J genes are TRBV6-6 and TRBJ2-7; maybe TRBD2 (7 bases). The CDR3 is 14 amino acids. CDR1 is MNHNY and CDR2 is SVGAGI in the germline V gene (reference sequence). Trimming removed 5 bases from V and 5 bases from J, with 16 bases in between. The CDR3 coding sequence is TGTGCCAGCAGTGACCGTGGGGGGGCGGACGAGCAGTACTTC. Protein product: CASSDRGGADEQYF.

This sequence joins TRBV9 and TRBJ2-2; 8 bases are shared with TRBD1. The CDR3 has 18 amino acids. Germline V gene data show CDR1 as SGDLS and CDR2 as YYNGEE. The V segment lost 0 bases and the J segment 3 bases; nucleotides outside the gene matches: 10. DNA of the CDR3: TGTGCCAGCAGCGTAGCCAGGATCCAGGGGGCGGACACCGGGGAGCTGTTTTTT. It is translated as CASSVARIQGADTGELFF.

The V call is TRBV6-5, the J call TRBJ2-7; a weak D match, TRBD2 (7 bases). V lost 6 bases and J 0 bases, leaving 15 bases between the germline ends. The CDR3 consists of 15 residues. Germline CDR1 reads MNHEY; CDR2 reads SVGAGI. CDR3: CASSRRGGASYEQYF. The CDR3 DNA reads as TGTGCCAGCAGCCGTAGGGGGGGGGCCTCCTACGAGCAGTACTTC.

V usage is TRBV27 and J usage is TRBJ2-1, with 10 positions matching TRBD1. CDR3 length equals 15 residues. The J segment lost 7 bases and the V segment lost 6 bases, leaving 9 bases of the junction unmatched. CDR1 and CDR2 (germline): MNHEY, SMNVEV (reference sequence). The CDR3 is CASSSRDRGSNEQFF. CDR3 nucleotides: TGTGCCAGCAGCTCCCGGGACAGGGGAAGTAATGAGCAGTTCTTC.